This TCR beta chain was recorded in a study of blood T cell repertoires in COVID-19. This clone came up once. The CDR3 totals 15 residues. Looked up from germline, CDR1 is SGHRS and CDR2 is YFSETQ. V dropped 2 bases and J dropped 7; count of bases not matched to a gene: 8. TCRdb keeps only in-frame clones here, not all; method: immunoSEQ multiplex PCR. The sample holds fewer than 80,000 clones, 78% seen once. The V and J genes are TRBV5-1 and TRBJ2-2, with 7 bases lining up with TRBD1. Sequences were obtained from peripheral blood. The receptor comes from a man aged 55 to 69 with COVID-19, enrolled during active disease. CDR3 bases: TGCGCCAGCAGCTTCCCGACAGGGACGGACGGGGAGCTGTTTTTT. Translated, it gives CASSFPTGTDGELFF.